These 29 T cell receptor beta chains share one sample of origin, sequenced in a study of blood T cell repertoires in COVID-19 (dated by TCRdb to 2019 to 2021). Library preparation used the immunoSEQ multiplex PCR assay. The clones in this table, taken by TCRdb from immuneACCESS, are in-frame only. Not every clone is retained; where verified, under half of the shortfall comes from an unresolved V gene, and the cause of the rest is unknown. The sample table records approximately 250,000 clones; approximately 91% of these occur just once. The ten largest clones capture approximately 1% of the sample. Sequenced: PBMCs or T cells enriched from blood (not recorded which). The receptors shown here come from a woman aged 25-40 years who had recovered from COVID-19.

The chain is built from TRBV9 and TRBJ2-2, with D possibly TRBD1 on 5 matching bases. Trimming pared 2 bases from V and 4 bases from J, leaving 21 bases between. Germline CDR1 and CDR2: SGDLS and YYNGEE. The CDR3 covers 18 residues. Here the CDR3 DNA reads TGTGCCAGCAGCGTCCTCCCCGTGGGGCAGGTGTTCACCGGGGAGCTGTTTTTT. It encodes CASSVLPVGQVFTGELFF.

The genes are TRBV24-1 and TRBJ2-1, with a weak D call TRBD2 (6 bases). This CDR3 is built from 17 residues. V was pared by 2 bases and J by 0 bases, with 13 bases between. Germline V gene sequence: CDR1 KGHDR, CDR2 SFDVKD. The CDR3 coding sequence is TGTGCCACCAGTGATTCGGGGGAACCGAGCTCCTACAATGAGCAGTTCTTC. Protein: CATSDSGEPSSYNEQFF.

The J gene is TRBJ2-1, the V gene TRBV19; 8 positions match TRBD1. The CDR3 is 14 residues long. Germline lookup yields CDR1 LNHDA and CDR2 SQIVND (reference sequence). With 8 bases clipped from V and 9 bases from J, the junction kept 12 bases outside the gene matches. For the CDR3, the DNA is TGTGCCAGTCAAACCCTGACAGGGGCGGGTGAGCAGTTCTTC. This gives the protein CASQTLTGAGEQFF. The full variable domain, rest sourced from reference TRBV19 and TRBJ2-1, is DGGITQSPKYLFRKEGQNVTLSCEQNLNHDAMYWYRQDPGQGLRLIYYSQIVNDFQKGDIAEGYSVSREKKESFPLTVTSAQKNPTAFYLCASQTLTGAGEQFFGPGTRLTVL.

V gene TRBV30 combines with J gene TRBJ1-1; D call uncertain. The V gene's germline CDR1 is GTSNPN and CDR2 SVGIG (reference sequence). This CDR3 has 14 amino acids. V gave up 0 bases and J gave up 0 bases, with 8 bases separating them. The CDR3 DNA follows: TGTGCCTGGAGTGTACAACCGCTGAACACTGAAGCTTTCTTT. This encodes CAWSVQPLNTEAFF.

The chain links TRBV2 to TRBJ2-1; 10 nucleotides line up with TRBD2. Germline V gene sequence: CDR1 SNHLY, CDR2 FYNNEI. The J segment lost 6 bases and the V segment lost 3 bases, leaving 5 bases of the junction unmatched. CDR3 length equals 15 residues. CDR3 sequence reads: CASSDASGSFNEQFF. CDR3 in DNA: TGTGCCAGCAGTGATGCTAGCGGGAGTTTCAATGAGCAGTTCTTC.

This clone was seen only once. The chain recombines TRBV9 with TRBJ2-6; D call uncertain. CDR3 length: 13 residues. The V gene lost 3 bases and the J gene lost 2 bases, with 3 bases spanning the gap. The germline CDR1 and CDR2 sequences are SGDLS and YYNGEE. The CDR3 protein is CASSGAGANVLTF. The CDR3 DNA is TGTGCCAGCAGCGGAGCTGGGGCCAACGTCCTGACTTTC.

V and J are TRBV28 and TRBJ1-2; possibly TRBD1 for D (6 bases). V lost 5 bases to trimming and J lost 4 bases, with 20 bases between them. The CDR3 is made up of 16 amino acids. Germline assignment: CDR1 MDHEN and CDR2 SYDVKM. Written as DNA, the CDR3 is TGTGCCAGCAGTCCGGGGGGTTCGGGGGCCGGCTATGGCTACACCTTC. Protein product: CASSPGGSGAGYGYTF.

V usage is TRBV28 and J usage is TRBJ2-1; 11 bases are shared with TRBD2. J lost 7 bases, V lost 5 bases, and 10 bases had no gene match. CDR3 length: 16 residues. In germline, CDR1 is MDHEN, CDR2 SYDVKM. The chain's CDR3 is CASSRSTSGILNEQFF. For the CDR3, the DNA is TGTGCCAGCAGTCGTTCGACTAGCGGGATTCTTAATGAGCAGTTCTTC.

The chain links TRBV2 to TRBJ2-7; D might be TRBD1 (6 bases). V was shortened by 4 bases and J by 5 bases, with 9 bases between the two germline ends. This CDR3 has 12 amino acids. Germline CDR1 SNHLY, CDR2 FYNNEI. The CDR3 reads CASSGTGNEQYF. The CDR3 DNA reads as TGTGCCAGCAGTGGAACAGGGAACGAGCAGTACTTC.

The chain uses TRBV27 and TRBJ2-1; the D gene is possibly TRBD1 (6 bases). Trimming took off 2 bases at V and 2 bases at J, with 13 bases between the two ends. This CDR3 spans 16 amino acids. Germline values: CDR1 MNHEY, CDR2 SMNVEV (reference sequence). This CDR3 reads CASSLRPRGTYNEQFF. CDR3 sequence (DNA): TGTGCCAGCAGTTTACGACCCAGGGGAACCTACAATGAGCAGTTCTTC.

The chain links TRBV9 to TRBJ2-3, with D possibly matching TRBD2 (6 bases). CDR3 size: 13 residues. Germline CDR1 reads SGDLS; CDR2 reads YYNGEE. V lost 3 bases, J lost 2 bases, and 7 bases lay in between. Written as DNA, the CDR3 is TGTGCCAGCAGCGGGGACTTCACAGATACGCAGTATTTT. It codes for CASSGDFTDTQYF. Using reference TRBV9 and TRBJ2-3 for the parts outside the CDR3, the full variable domain is DSGVTQTPKHLITATGQRVTLRCSPRSGDLSVYWYQQSLDQGLQFLIQYYNGEERAKGNILERFSAQQFPDLHSELNLSSLELGDSALYFCASSGDFTDTQYFGPGTRLTVL.

For the CDR3, the DNA is TGTGCCAGCAGCCGTGGAGGTTTCTATGAGCAGTTCTTC. Translated, it gives CASSRGGFYEQFF. The chain has TRBV3-1 (or the pseudogene TRBV3-2) and TRBJ2-1, with TRBD2 as a possible D gene (5 bases). The V and J ends lost 4 bases and 8 bases respectively, with 12 bases between them. The CDR3 totals 13 residues. Germline V lookup: CDR1 LGHDT, CDR2 YNNKEL (reference sequence).

Concerning this clone: The sample holds other DNA sequences that translate to the same CDR3. The chain has TRBV18 and TRBJ2-3; 12 bases line up with TRBD2. There are 15 residues in the CDR3. V gave up 3 bases and J gave up 6 bases; unmatched junction bases: 4. Germline lookup yields CDR1 KGHSH and CDR2 LQKENI. CDR3 residues: CASSPTSGGTDTQYF. CDR3 DNA sequence: TGTGCCAGCTCACCTACTAGCGGGGGGACGGATACGCAGTATTTT.

The chain couples TRBV7-3 to TRBJ2-1; 9 bases are a match to TRBD1. This CDR3 is built from 15 residues. J lost 6 bases, V lost 4 bases, and 7 bases had no gene match. Germline values: CDR1 SGHTA, CDR2 FQGTGA. The CDR3 reads CASSSRTGVANEQFF. CDR3 bases: TGTGCCAGCAGCTCCCGGACAGGGGTCGCCAATGAGCAGTTCTTC.

This clone was detected a few times. The chain couples TRBV9 to TRBJ2-7; TRBD1 matches 9 bases. Germline values: CDR1 SGDLS, CDR2 YYNGEE. CDR3 length: 15 amino acids. V gave up 4 bases and J gave up 2 bases; unmatched junction bases: 7. CDR3 in DNA: TGTGCCAGCAGCTTACGGACAGGGGACGCCTACGAGCAGTACTTC. Amino acid sequence: CASSLRTGDAYEQYF.

J is TRBJ2-6 and V is TRBV10-3, with 7 bases fitting TRBD2. The CDR3 consists of 18 residues. Germline assignment: CDR1 ENHRY and CDR2 SYGVKD. V lost 0 bases, J lost 1 base, and 6 bases stayed unmatched. The CDR3 loop reads CAISESRGRGSGANVLTF. The CDR3 DNA reads as TGTGCCATCAGTGAGTCCCGAGGGCGGGGGTCTGGGGCCAACGTCCTGACTTTC.

The table lists this clone with a count of one. The chain employs TRBV28 and TRBJ2-1; D gene ambiguous. This CDR3 spans 10 amino acids. Trimming took off 4 bases at V and 9 bases at J, with 4 bases between the two ends. In germline, CDR1 is MDHEN, CDR2 SYDVKM. The CDR3 here is CASSSREQFF. For the CDR3, the DNA is TGTGCCAGCAGTTCGCGTGAGCAGTTCTTC. Together with reference TRBV28 and TRBJ2-1, the CDR3 gives the full variable domain: DVKVTQSSRYLVKRTGEKVFLECVQDMDHENMFWYRQDPGLGLRLIYFSYDVKMKEKGDIPEGYSVSREKKERFSLILESASTNQTSMYLCASSSREQFFGPGTRLTVL.

The chain carries TRBV6-4 and TRBJ2-5, with D possibly matching TRBD2 (6 bases). The CDR3 is 14 amino acids. Trimming took off 2 bases at V and 2 bases at J, with 9 bases between the two ends. Germline assignment: CDR1 MRHNA and CDR2 SNTAGT. Here the CDR3 DNA reads TGTGCCAGCAGTGACGGGACTCGTCAAGAGACCCAGTACTTC. It codes for CASSDGTRQETQYF.

V gene TRBV3-1 (or the pseudogene TRBV3-2) combines with J gene TRBJ2-3; 10 bases line up with TRBD2. The germline V gene encodes CDR1 LGHDT and CDR2 YNNKEL (reference sequence). The CDR3 is made up of 18 amino acids. With 0 bases clipped from V and 1 base from J, the junction kept 7 bases outside the gene matches. The CDR3 DNA sequence: TGTGCCAGCAGCCAAGAGGGAATCCTAGCGGGGGGCACAGATACGCAGTATTTT. Protein sequence: CASSQEGILAGGTDTQYF.

V usage is TRBV7-9 and J usage is TRBJ2-7, with 9 positions matching TRBD1. V was clipped by 0 bases and J by 6 bases; unmatched bases: 6. Germline V gene data show CDR1 as SEHNR and CDR2 as FQNEAQ (reference sequence). The length of the CDR3 is 15 residues. The CDR3 nucleotides read TGTGCCAGCAGCTTAGCGGCGGGACAGGGAATCGAGCAGTACTTC. It codes for CASSLAAGQGIEQYF.

Only a few counts were recorded for this clone. This chain links TRBV5-1 with TRBJ1-6; D call uncertain. Germline CDR1 SGHRS, CDR2 YFSETQ. Trimming removed 1 base at V and 5 bases at J, with 7 bases between. The CDR3 has 14 amino acids. CDR3: CASSLNRDNSPLHF. CDR3 DNA sequence: TGCGCCAGCAGCTTGAATCGGGATAATTCACCCCTCCACTTT.

The CDR3 DNA reads TGTGCCAGCAGATCGGGGACAGGGGGTGAGACCCAGTACTTC. It translates to CASRSGTGGETQYF. The gene calls are TRBV2 and TRBJ2-5, with 11 positions matching TRBD1. This CDR3 has 14 amino acids. J gave up 5 bases and V 6 bases, and 5 bases lay outside the gene matches. In germline, CDR1 is SNHLY, CDR2 FYNNEI.

This rearrangement joins TRBV28 to TRBJ1-2, with TRBD1 matching over 7 bases. Germline V gene data show CDR1 as MDHEN and CDR2 as SYDVKM. This CDR3 contains 15 residues. The ends lost 6 bases at V and 5 bases at J; junction bases unmatched: 12. The CDR3 DNA reads TGTGCCAGCAGCCCTCGGAAGGGGGCTGGTTATGGCTACACCTTC. The encoded protein is CASSPRKGAGYGYTF.

This chain uses TRBV6-5 with TRBJ2-7, with TRBD2 matching over 13 bases. The CDR3 extends over 16 amino acids. Germline V lookup: CDR1 MNHEY, CDR2 SVGAGI. J lost 4 bases, V lost 4 bases, and 7 bases had no gene match. In DNA, the CDR3 is TGTGCCAGCAGTTCCCGGACTAGCGGGAGAGGGTACGAGCAGTACTTC. Translation gives CASSSRTSGRGYEQYF.

CDR3 region: CASSEYRGKDTEAFF. CDR3 DNA: TGTGCCAGCAGCGAATACAGGGGGAAGGACACTGAAGCTTTCTTT. This chain links TRBV7-3 with TRBJ1-1, with 8 bases matching TRBD1. CDR3 size: 15 residues. Germline trimming cut 5 bases from V and 3 bases from J; bases unmatched to any gene: 8. Germline CDR1 and CDR2: SGHTA and FQGTGA. The complete variable domain, with remaining parts taken from reference TRBV7-3 and TRBJ1-1, reads GAGVSQTPSNKVTEKGKYVELRCDPISGHTALYWYRQSLGQGPEFLIYFQGTGAADDSGLPNDRFFAVRPEGSVSTLKIQRTERGDSAVYLCASSEYRGKDTEAFFGQGTRLTVV.

The chain links TRBV28 to TRBJ1-1; possibly TRBD1 for D (5 bases). V was cut by 2 bases and J by 2 bases, with 12 bases left in between. The CDR3 is 15 amino acids. CDR1 is MDHEN and CDR2 is SYDVKM in the germline V gene. The DNA for the CDR3 is TGTGCCAGCAGTTTAGTCGGGGGGTTAAACACTGAAGCTTTCTTT. It translates to CASSLVGGLNTEAFF.

The chain links TRBV5-1 to TRBJ1-4, with D hard to call. This CDR3 contains 16 residues. V lost 0 bases to trimming and J lost 2 bases, with 11 bases between them. Germline V lookup: CDR1 SGHRS, CDR2 YFSETQ. In DNA form, the CDR3 reads TGCGCCAGCAGCTTGGGTAGTTTATTTACTAATGAAAAACTGTTTTTT. Its translation is CASSLGSLFTNEKLFF.

The rearrangement uses TRBV27 and TRBJ1-5; weak D call: TRBD1 (5 bases). V lost 8 bases and J lost 5, with 16 bases in between. Germline lookup yields CDR1 MNHEY and CDR2 SMNVEV (reference sequence). The CDR3 spans 14 residues. The CDR3 here is CASLQVKRDQPQHF. Written as DNA, the CDR3 is TGTGCCAGCCTACAGGTGAAAAGGGATCAGCCCCAGCATTTT.

This clone was seen only a few times. The chain links TRBV6-5 to TRBJ1-2, with TRBD1 as a possible D gene (5 bases). V was pared by 2 bases and J by 6 bases, with 10 bases between. Germline V gene sequence: CDR1 MNHEY, CDR2 SVGAGI. The CDR3 has 13 amino acids. The CDR3 coding sequence is TGTGCCAGCAGTTACCCAGACAGTCATGGCTACACCTTC. Its translation is CASSYPDSHGYTF.